These 10 T cell receptor beta chains share one sample of origin, sequenced in a study of blood T cells in healthy people across ages. With a J-beta primer mix and a sample-barcoded 5' primer, a second PCR ran roughly 7 to 11 cycles. TCRdb passed the 5' RACE reads through MiXCR, listing each CDR3 protein once. The profile shows roughly 2 million distinct CDR3 sequences, roughly 50% of them singletons. The sequencing input was blood. The receptors shown here come from a woman aged 40 to 50 in good health.

The CDR3 here is CASSADDPGPKHFGQPQHF. Here the CDR3 DNA reads TGCGCCAGCAGCGCAGATGACCCAGGGCCTAAACACTTCGGTCAGCCCCAGCATTTT. The V call is TRBV5-1, the J call TRBJ1-5, with a weak D call TRBD1 (5 bases). The V and J ends lost 4 bases and 6 bases respectively, with 29 bases between them. Germline V gene data show CDR1 as SGHRS and CDR2 as YFSETQ. This CDR3 is built from 19 residues.

The chain employs TRBV4-2 and TRBJ2-7; TRBD2 is a possible D gene (6 bases). CDR3 size: 16 residues. CDR1 is LGHNA and CDR2 is YNFKEQ in the germline V gene. Trimming took off 1 base at V and 0 bases at J, with 13 bases between the two ends. The CDR3 protein is CASSQVPFSGSYEQYF. The DNA for the CDR3 is TGTGCCAGCAGCCAAGTCCCGTTTAGCGGCTCCTACGAGCAGTACTTC.

The chain links TRBV3-1 to TRBJ2-1, with D perhaps matching TRBD1 (6 bases). The CDR3 runs 19 residues. Per the germline V gene, CDR1 is LGHDT and CDR2 is YNNKEL (reference sequence). The germline V and J ends were trimmed by 0 bases and 8 bases, with 26 bases remaining between them. CDR3 bases: TGTGCCAGCAGCCAAGACGACAGGTTCGGCCGAAACTTTAGGGATGAGCAGTTCTTC. This codes for CASSQDDRFGRNFRDEQFF.

This clonotype was seen more than once but under ten times. V usage is TRBV5-1 and J usage is TRBJ2-3; 10 bases fit TRBD2. With V trimmed by 2 bases and J by 5 bases, 5 bases remained unmatched. This CDR3 is built from 15 residues. Looked up from germline, CDR1 is SGHRS and CDR2 is YFSETQ. CDR3 nucleotide sequence: TGCGCCAGCAGCTTCGGACTAGCGGTACTAGATACGCAGTATTTT. Protein sequence: CASSFGLAVLDTQYF.

The genes are TRBV28 and TRBJ2-7, with TRBD1 as a possible D gene (5 bases). CDR3 size: 15 residues. Between the trimmed V and J ends, which lost 5 bases and 0 bases, there was a span of 14 bases. Germline assignment: CDR1 MDHEN and CDR2 SYDVKM. CDR3 sequence (DNA): TGTGCCAGCAGTCTTCTCTCGGACAACTCCTACGAGCAGTACTTC. Translated: CASSLLSDNSYEQYF.

This clonotype was recorded a few times. The chain combines TRBV7-6 with TRBJ2-3; 9 positions agree with TRBD2. The J segment lost 2 bases and the V segment lost 3 bases, leaving 12 bases of the junction unmatched. Germline V gives CDR1 SGHVS, CDR2 FNYEAQ. CDR3 length equals 18 residues. The CDR3 DNA reads as TGTGCCAGCAGCTTCTCGATCGCTCCTAGCGGGGACACAGATACGCAGTATTTT. It encodes CASSFSIAPSGDTDTQYF.

The chain uses TRBV11-1 and TRBJ2-3; 8 bases fit TRBD2. There are 15 residues in the CDR3. From germline, CDR1 is SGHAT and CDR2 FQDESV (reference sequence). V lost 4 bases to trimming and J lost 5 bases; unmatched junction nucleotides: 8. The CDR3 DNA reads as TGTGCCAGCAGCTCTACCGCCGGGACTAGAGATACGCAGTATTTT. Translated, it gives CASSSTAGTRDTQYF.

The rearrangement links TRBV20-1 to TRBJ2-3; TRBD2 might be the D (7 bases). Per germline, CDR1 DFQATT and CDR2 SNEGSKA (reference sequence). This CDR3 is built from 15 residues. Trimming removed 3 bases from V and 5 bases from J, with 18 bases in between. CDR3 bases: TGCAGTGCTAGCCCGAGGGGGGGGGCCGGAGATACGCAGTATTTT. Encoded protein: CSASPRGGAGDTQYF.

The V and J genes are TRBV5-5 and TRBJ2-5, with TRBD2 identical over 10 bases. The junction had 5 bases not matched to a gene; V was cut back by 2 bases and J by 4 bases. This CDR3 region has 15 residues. CDR1 and CDR2 (germline): SGHKS, YYEKEE (reference sequence). The CDR3 spells CASSLLAGWAETQYF. Written as DNA, the CDR3 is TGTGCCAGCAGCTTACTAGCGGGGTGGGCAGAGACCCAGTACTTC.

The rearrangement links TRBV3-1 to TRBJ2-7, with 9 bases fitting TRBD2. The germline gives CDR1 LGHDT, CDR2 YNNKEL (reference sequence). There are 17 residues in the CDR3. The V segment lost 4 bases and the J segment 3 bases; nucleotides outside the gene matches: 13. CDR3 residues: CASSPYYSGGLIYEQYF. The CDR3 DNA follows: TGTGCCAGCAGCCCATACTATAGCGGGGGATTAATCTACGAGCAGTACTTC.